The 26 T cell receptor beta chains in this list originate from one sample, sequenced in a study of blood T cell repertoires in COVID-19. Sequencing was performed with immunoSEQ multiplex PCR; in TCRdb, only in-frame clones are kept and a portion is missing. The sample has over 250,000 clones, about 80% seen once. The sequenced sample was PBMCs or T cells enriched from blood (not recorded which). These receptors were taken from a man aged 25 to 40 with acute COVID-19.

V usage is TRBV30 and J usage is TRBJ1-1; possible D gene TRBD1, 5 bases. The CDR3 has 11 residues. Trimming removed 5 bases at V and 5 bases at J, with 9 bases between. Germline-derived CDR1 and CDR2 are GTSNPN and SVGIG (reference sequence). For the CDR3, the DNA is TGTGCCTGGGGGCCAGGGACTGAAGCTTTCTTT. Translated, it gives CAWGPGTEAFF.

This chain uses TRBV7-9 with TRBJ2-3, with D maybe TRBD1 (5 bases). Germline V CDR1 and CDR2: SEHNR, FQNEAQ (reference sequence). The CDR3 totals 16 residues. Trimming stripped 5 bases from V and 0 bases from J, with 15 bases between. CDR3 nucleotides: TGTGCCAGCAGCCATTGGGCGGACACTAGCACAGATACGCAGTATTTT. Protein product: CASSHWADTSTDTQYF.

The chain recombines TRBV28 with TRBJ2-5; 9 bases match TRBD1. The CDR3 extends over 15 amino acids. Germline V gene lookup returns CDR1 MDHEN and CDR2 SYDVKM. V lost 5 bases, J lost 5 bases, and 9 bases stayed unmatched. In DNA, the CDR3 is TGTGCCAGCAGTGCCCGGGACAGGGACCGGGAGACCCAGTACTTC. Translated: CASSARDRDRETQYF. The full variable domain, its missing parts supplied by reference TRBV28 and TRBJ2-5, is DVKVTQSSRYLVKRTGEKVFLECVQDMDHENMFWYRQDPGLGLRLIYFSYDVKMKEKGDIPEGYSVSREKKERFSLILESASTNQTSMYLCASSARDRDRETQYFGPGTRLLVL.

CDR3 sequence: CASTPGGSGNTIYF. In nucleotides, the CDR3 is TGTGCCAGTACTCCGGGGGGCTCTGGAAACACCATATATTTT. The chain combines TRBV6-5 with TRBJ1-3; D is perhaps TRBD1 (5 bases). V was trimmed by 9 bases and J by 0 bases, leaving 12 bases between them. CDR1 is MNHEY and CDR2 is SVGAGI in the germline V gene. This CDR3 is 14 amino acids long.

V gene TRBV5-1 combines with J gene TRBJ2-2; D remains ambiguous. V was pared by 1 base and J by 8 bases, with 12 bases between. Per the germline V gene, CDR1 is SGHRS and CDR2 is YFSETQ. The CDR3 is 14 amino acids. The CDR3 loop reads CASSLFTQEGELFF. In DNA, the CDR3 is TGCGCCAGCAGCTTGTTCACCCAAGAGGGGGAGCTGTTTTTT.

CDR3 sequence (DNA): TGTGCCAGCATCGATGTAGGTGGGGGGATCGGCACTGAAGCTTTCTTT. Amino acid sequence: CASIDVGGGIGTEAFF. The rearrangement joins TRBV3-1 (or the pseudogene TRBV3-2) to TRBJ1-1; a weak D match, TRBD1 (5 bases). The CDR3 is 16 residues long. Trimming stripped 7 bases from V and 4 bases from J, with 22 bases between. The V gene's germline CDR1 is LGHDT and CDR2 YNNKEL (reference sequence).

The V and J genes are TRBV29-1 and TRBJ1-1; 11 nucleotides align to TRBD1. V shed 2 bases and J 3 bases; nucleotides not matched to a gene: 5. This CDR3 has 15 amino acids. Germline-derived CDR1 and CDR2 are SQVTM and ANQGSEA. CDR3 sequence reads: CSVERGTGGDTEAFF. In nucleotides, the CDR3 is TGCAGCGTTGAAAGGGGGACAGGGGGGGACACTGAAGCTTTCTTT.

The chain joins TRBV6-4 to TRBJ2-2; TRBD1 aligns across 7 bases. Germline CDR1 reads MRHNA; CDR2 reads SNTAGT. The CDR3 loop spans 14 amino acids. The V and J ends lost 4 bases and 7 bases, in that order; junction bases with no gene match: 6. CDR3 protein: CASSAGTESGELFF. DNA of the CDR3: TGTGCCAGCAGTGCCGGGACAGAAAGCGGGGAGCTGTTTTTT.

The chain carries TRBV27 and TRBJ2-1; TRBD2 matches at 10 bases. V gave up 6 bases and J gave up 5 bases; unmatched junction bases: 10. CDR1 and CDR2 (germline): MNHEY, SMNVEV (reference sequence). The CDR3 runs 16 residues. DNA for the CDR3: TGTGCCAGCAGATCTGGGACTAGCGATTTTAACAATGAGCAGTTCTTC. Translated, it gives CASRSGTSDFNNEQFF.

The chain couples TRBV12-5 to TRBJ2-7; possible D gene TRBD1, 6 bases. Trimming shortened V by 0 bases and J by 2 bases, and 20 bases separated the two germline ends. The germline V gene has CDR1 LGHNT and CDR2 FRNRAP. CDR3 size: 18 residues. CDR3 residues: CASGLVLGGRNYTYEQYV. CDR3 in DNA: TGTGCTAGTGGTTTGGTACTAGGGGGACGCAACTATACCTACGAGCAGTACGTC.

V gene TRBV6-5 combines with J gene TRBJ1-2; weak D call: TRBD1 (6 bases). V gave up 6 bases and J gave up 2 bases, with 13 bases separating them. The CDR3 totals 14 residues. Germline CDR1 and CDR2: MNHEY and SVGAGI. CDR3 sequence (DNA): TGTGCCAGCAGCCCCGATACAGGGAACTATGGCTACACCTTC. As protein: CASSPDTGNYGYTF.

The chain is built from TRBV4-3 and TRBJ2-2, with a possible D match to TRBD2 (5 bases). The germline gives CDR1 LGHNA, CDR2 YSLEER. The V end was cut by 4 bases, the J end by 0 bases, with 6 bases between. This CDR3 contains 14 residues. The CDR3 protein is CASSLGTNTGELFF. Here the CDR3 DNA reads TGCGCCAGCAGCCTCGGGACGAACACCGGGGAGCTGTTTTTT.

As concerns this clone: This sample includes further DNA sequences coding for the same CDR3. The chain carries TRBV4-2 and TRBJ2-2; possible D gene TRBD2, 5 bases. Trimming took off 0 bases at V and 6 bases at J, with 8 bases between the two ends. This CDR3 is built from 14 residues. Germline V gene sequence: CDR1 LGHNA, CDR2 YNFKEQ. The CDR3 nucleotides are TGTGCCAGCAGCCAAGATAGAGGGCCCGGGGAGCTGTTTTTT. Protein: CASSQDRGPGELFF.

This sequence joins TRBV2 and TRBJ2-2; 11 bases are a match to TRBD2. The CDR3 contains 15 residues. Per germline, CDR1 SNHLY and CDR2 FYNNEI. V was pared by 7 bases and J by 3 bases, with 4 bases of the junction left unmatched. The CDR3 protein is CASIETSGDTGELFF. CDR3 DNA: TGTGCCAGCATTGAGACTAGCGGGGACACCGGGGAGCTGTTTTTT.

About this clone: Mismatch with germline at one junction end may stem from a read error. V and J are TRBV5-1 and TRBJ2-2; 7 positions agree with TRBD2. Germline CDR1 is SGHRS and CDR2 is YFSETQ. The CDR3 runs 16 residues. In DNA, the CDR3 is TGTGCCAGCAGCTTGGCAGCTAGCGGTTTTACCGGGGAGCTGTTTTTT. Protein sequence: CASSLAASGFTGELFF.

This chain connects TRBV19 to TRBJ1-5, with D possibly TRBD1 on 5 matching bases. The CDR3 contains 12 residues. V lost 11 bases, J lost 1 base, and 9 bases lay in between. Germline CDR1 LNHDA, CDR2 SQIVND (reference sequence). CDR3 sequence reads: CAGGWSNQPQHF. CDR3 in DNA: TGTGCCGGGGGGTGGAGCAATCAGCCCCAGCATTTT.

The V and J genes are TRBV5-1 and TRBJ1-1; 7 bases match TRBD1. J was trimmed by 0 bases and V by 0 bases; bases with no gene match: 5. Germline V lookup: CDR1 SGHRS, CDR2 YFSETQ. The CDR3 has 16 residues. The CDR3 DNA reads TGCGCCAGCAGCTTGGACCAAGGGGGCCTGAACACTGAAGCTTTCTTT. This encodes CASSLDQGGLNTEAFF.

V usage is TRBV5-6 and J usage is TRBJ1-3; D unresolved. V was clipped by 2 bases and J by 0 bases, with 9 bases between them. From germline, CDR1 is SGHDT and CDR2 YYEEEE. This CDR3 region has 15 residues. CDR3 bases: TGTGCCAGCAGCTTAAACCCAGTCTCTGGAAACACCATATATTTT. Protein product: CASSLNPVSGNTIYF.

This clone was counted once. The J gene is TRBJ1-6, the V gene TRBV7-2, with 9 bases identical to TRBD1. After removal of 0 bases from V and 9 bases from J, the junction contained 12 bases not matched to a gene. Germline loops: CDR1 SGHTA, CDR2 FQGNSA. CDR3 length: 18 residues. CDR3 in DNA: TGTGCCAGCAGCTTAGCGCCGACTTCCGGGACAGGGACTTCACCCCTCCACTTT. Protein product: CASSLAPTSGTGTSPLHF.

V is TRBV18 and J is TRBJ1-5, with TRBD1 matching 10 bases. After removal of 4 bases from V and 7 bases from J, the junction contained 10 bases not matched to a gene. This CDR3 spans 16 amino acids. The germline V gene encodes CDR1 KGHSH and CDR2 LQKENI. The CDR3 loop is CASSRETGGAGQPQHF. CDR3 nucleotides: TGTGCCAGCTCACGAGAGACAGGGGGCGCAGGCCAGCCCCAGCATTTT.

The V call is TRBV6-2 or TRBV6-3, the J call TRBJ1-5; 7 nucleotides line up with TRBD1. J was trimmed by 4 bases and V by 6 bases; bases with no gene match: 9. The CDR3 runs 15 residues. The germline V gene encodes CDR1 MNHEY and CDR2 SVGEGT. In DNA form, the CDR3 reads TGTGCCAGCAGCCCTAGGGGGACAGCAAATCAGCCCCAGCATTTT. It specifies CASSPRGTANQPQHF.

This chain uses TRBV19 with TRBJ2-3, with TRBD1 as a possible D gene (6 bases). Germline CDR1 and CDR2: LNHDA and SQIVND (reference sequence). The V gene lost 4 bases and the J gene lost 1 base, with 15 bases spanning the gap. This CDR3 contains 16 residues. The CDR3, as DNA: TGTGCCAGTAGTAAGGGGGTACGTCTAGGCACAGATACGCAGTATTTT. Residues: CASSKGVRLGTDTQYF.

The V and J genes are TRBV24-1 and TRBJ1-1; the D is unclear. V lost 5 bases, J lost 6 bases, and 12 bases lay in between. This CDR3 contains 13 residues. CDR1 is KGHDR and CDR2 is SFDVKD in the germline V gene. This CDR3 reads CATSAHGVAEAFF. In DNA, the CDR3 is TGTGCCACCAGTGCGCACGGAGTCGCTGAAGCTTTCTTT.

The chain combines TRBV18 with TRBJ2-7; tentatively, D is TRBD1 (6 bases). Per germline, CDR1 KGHSH and CDR2 LQKENI. This CDR3 has 14 residues. Trimming left V 1 base short and J 6 bases short, with 13 bases between. In DNA form, the CDR3 reads TGTGCCAGCTCACCACTCAGGACAGTACGCGAGCAGTACGTC. Its protein product is CASSPLRTVREQYV.

This chain joins TRBV7-2 and TRBJ1-1, with TRBD1 as a possible D gene (5 bases). The CDR3 runs to 14 residues. Germline lookup yields CDR1 SGHTA and CDR2 FQGNSA. V lost 0 bases and J 5 bases, leaving 10 bases between the germline ends. The CDR3 DNA is TGTGCCAGCAGCTTAGCGGCGGGGGTTACTGAAGCTTTCTTT. Translation: CASSLAAGVTEAFF.

The chain combines TRBV29-1 with TRBJ1-2; D might be TRBD1 (5 bases). Germline V gene data show CDR1 as SQVTM and CDR2 as ANQGSEA. There are 13 residues in the CDR3. Trimming stripped 4 bases from V and 8 bases from J, with 17 bases between. CDR3 sequence: CSVVRDYRGGYTF. Here the CDR3 DNA reads TGCAGCGTTGTCCGGGACTACCGAGGGGGCTACACCTTC.